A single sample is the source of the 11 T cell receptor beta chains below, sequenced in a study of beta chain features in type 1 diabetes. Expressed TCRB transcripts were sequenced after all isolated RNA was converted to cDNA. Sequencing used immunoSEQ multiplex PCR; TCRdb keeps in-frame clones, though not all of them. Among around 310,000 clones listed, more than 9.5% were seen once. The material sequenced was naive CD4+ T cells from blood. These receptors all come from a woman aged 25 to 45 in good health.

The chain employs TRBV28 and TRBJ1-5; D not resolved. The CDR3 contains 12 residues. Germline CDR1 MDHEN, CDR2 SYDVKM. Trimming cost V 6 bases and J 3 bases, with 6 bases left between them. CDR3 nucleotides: TGTGCCAGCAGCACAACCAATCAGCCCCAGCATTTT. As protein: CASSTTNQPQHF. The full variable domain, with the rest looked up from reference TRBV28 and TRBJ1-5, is DVKVTQSSRYLVKRTGEKVFLECVQDMDHENMFWYRQDPGLGLRLIYFSYDVKMKEKGDIPEGYSVSREKKERFSLILESASTNQTSMYLCASSTTNQPQHFGDGTRLSIL.

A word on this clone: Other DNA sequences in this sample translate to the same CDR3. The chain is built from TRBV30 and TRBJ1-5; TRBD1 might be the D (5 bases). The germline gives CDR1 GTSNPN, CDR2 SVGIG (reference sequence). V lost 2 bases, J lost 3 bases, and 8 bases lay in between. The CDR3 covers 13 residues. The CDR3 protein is CAWSRGNNQPQHF. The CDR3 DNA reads TGTGCCTGGAGTCGGGGGAACAATCAGCCCCAGCATTTT.

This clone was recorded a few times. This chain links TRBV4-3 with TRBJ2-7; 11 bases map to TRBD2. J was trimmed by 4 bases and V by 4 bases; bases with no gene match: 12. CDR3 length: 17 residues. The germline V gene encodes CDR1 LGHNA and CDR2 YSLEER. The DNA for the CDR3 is TGCGCCAGCAGCCCCTCGTTAGCGGGAGGGCTCAGTTACGAGCAGTACTTC. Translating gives CASSPSLAGGLSYEQYF.

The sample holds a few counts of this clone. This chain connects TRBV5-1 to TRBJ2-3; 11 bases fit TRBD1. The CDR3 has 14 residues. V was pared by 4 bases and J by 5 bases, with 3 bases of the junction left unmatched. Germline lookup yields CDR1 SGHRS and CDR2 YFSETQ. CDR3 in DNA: TGCGCCAGCAGCGGGGGACAGGGGGTAGATACGCAGTATTTT. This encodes CASSGGQGVDTQYF.

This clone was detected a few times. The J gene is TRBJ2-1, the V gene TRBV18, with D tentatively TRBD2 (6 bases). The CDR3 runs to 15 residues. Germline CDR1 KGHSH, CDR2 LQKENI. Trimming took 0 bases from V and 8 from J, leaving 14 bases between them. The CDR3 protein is CASSPPRDSQYEQFF. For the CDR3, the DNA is TGTGCCAGCTCACCACCCCGGGACTCTCAATATGAGCAGTTCTTC.

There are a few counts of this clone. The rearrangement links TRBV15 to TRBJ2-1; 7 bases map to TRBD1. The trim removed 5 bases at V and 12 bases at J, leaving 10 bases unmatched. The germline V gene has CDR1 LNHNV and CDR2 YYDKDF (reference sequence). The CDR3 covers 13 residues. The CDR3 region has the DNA TGTGCCACCAGCGTGACCGTTAGACAGGGGCAGTTCTTC. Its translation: CATSVTVRQGQFF.

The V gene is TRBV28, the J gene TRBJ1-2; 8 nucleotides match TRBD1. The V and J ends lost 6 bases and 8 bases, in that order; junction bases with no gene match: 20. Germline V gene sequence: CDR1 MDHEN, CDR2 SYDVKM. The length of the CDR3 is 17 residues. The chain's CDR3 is CASSFPGQATPVGGYTF. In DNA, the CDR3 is TGTGCCAGCAGCTTCCCGGGACAGGCTACCCCTGTAGGGGGCTACACCTTC.

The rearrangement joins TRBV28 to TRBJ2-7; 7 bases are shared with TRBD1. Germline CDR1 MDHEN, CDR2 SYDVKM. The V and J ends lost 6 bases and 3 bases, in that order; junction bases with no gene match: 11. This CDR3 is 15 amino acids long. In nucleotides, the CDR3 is TGTGCCAGCAGCCGGCCGGGACAGCCTAACTACGAGCAGTACTTC. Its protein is CASSRPGQPNYEQYF.

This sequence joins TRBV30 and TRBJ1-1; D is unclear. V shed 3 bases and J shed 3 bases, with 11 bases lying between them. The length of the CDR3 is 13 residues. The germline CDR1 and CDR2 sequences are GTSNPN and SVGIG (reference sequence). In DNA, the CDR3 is TGTGCCTGGAGGAAGCAATTAGACACTGAAGCTTTCTTT. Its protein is CAWRKQLDTEAFF.

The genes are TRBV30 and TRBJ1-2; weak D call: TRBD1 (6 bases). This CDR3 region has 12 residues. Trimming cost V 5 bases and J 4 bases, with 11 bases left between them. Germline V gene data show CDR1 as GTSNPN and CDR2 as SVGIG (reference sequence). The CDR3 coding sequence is TGTGCCTGGGGGGGCCGCGGCTATGGCTACACCTTC. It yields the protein CAWGGRGYGYTF.

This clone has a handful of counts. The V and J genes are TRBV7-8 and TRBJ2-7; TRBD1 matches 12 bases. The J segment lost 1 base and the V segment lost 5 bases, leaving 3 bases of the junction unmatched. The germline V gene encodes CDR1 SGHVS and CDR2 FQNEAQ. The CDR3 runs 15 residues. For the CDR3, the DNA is TGTGCCAGCAGCACGGGACAGGGGGCGTCCTACGAGCAGTACTTC. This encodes CASSTGQGASYEQYF.